Following are 15 T cell receptor beta chains from one sample sequenced in a study of blood T cell repertoires in COVID-19. This table comes from immunoSEQ multiplex PCR, and its TCRdb copy is limited to in-frame clones, with some not included. The sample consists of nearly 350,000 clones, more than 75% of them appearing once. Source material: peripheral blood. The receptors stem from a woman under 30 who had recovered from COVID-19.

The chain uses TRBV29-1 and TRBJ1-1, with TRBD1 identical over 10 bases. CDR3 length: 16 amino acids. The V and J ends lost 4 bases and 0 bases, in that order; junction bases with no gene match: 8. Germline CDR1 reads SQVTM; CDR2 reads ANQGSEA. The CDR3 is CSVAGDRGGLNTEAFF. The DNA for the CDR3 is TGCAGCGTTGCTGGGGACAGGGGCGGGTTGAACACTGAAGCTTTCTTT.

V and J are TRBV7-9 and TRBJ2-5, with 7 bases matching TRBD1. In germline, CDR1 is SEHNR, CDR2 FQNEAQ (reference sequence). The CDR3 is 16 amino acids. The ends lost 5 bases at V and 5 bases at J; junction bases unmatched: 14. CDR3 nucleotide sequence: TGTGCCAGCAGCCCAGGGGGAGCAGTGGGGCAGGAGACCCAGTACTTC. Protein: CASSPGGAVGQETQYF.

This clone was seen a single time. This chain links TRBV11-3 with TRBJ2-7, with unresolved D. The CDR3 length is 13 residues. V lost 0 bases to trimming and J lost 7 bases, with 10 bases between them. Germline CDR1 is SGHNT and CDR2 is YENEEA. The CDR3 spells CASSLDRAGEQYV. CDR3 coding DNA: TGTGCCAGCAGCTTAGATCGAGCAGGAGAGCAGTACGTC.

V gene TRBV4-3 combines with J gene TRBJ2-1; D gene unclear. CDR3 length: 13 residues. Germline CDR1 and CDR2: LGHNA and YSLEER. V lost 0 bases, J lost 3 bases, and 3 bases lay in between. For the CDR3, the DNA is TGCGCCAGCAGCCAAGACCACTACAATGAGCAGTTCTTC. This gives the protein CASSQDHYNEQFF.

This sequence joins TRBV4-1 and TRBJ1-5, with no clear D. V shed 0 bases and J shed 10 bases, with 19 bases lying between them. The CDR3 runs to 16 residues. Germline assignment: CDR1 MGHRA and CDR2 YSYEKL. DNA of the CDR3: TGCGCCAGCAGCCAAGAAGGGAGCATCTTTACGGAACCCCAGCATTTT. Translating it yields CASSQEGSIFTEPQHF.

This sequence joins TRBV6-5 and TRBJ1-6; 10 bases are a match to TRBD1. Unmatched junction bases numbered 5, after V lost 0 bases and J lost 9 bases. The CDR3 contains 16 residues. Germline V CDR1 and CDR2: MNHEY, SVGAGI. The CDR3 loop reads CASSYSMGDRGSPLHF. The DNA for the CDR3 is TGTGCCAGCAGTTACTCGATGGGGGACAGGGGTTCACCCCTCCACTTT.

This clone was detected once. The V gene is TRBV19, the J gene TRBJ1-1, with 7 bases aligning to TRBD1. Germline trimming cut 7 bases from V and 3 bases from J; bases unmatched to any gene: 8. The CDR3 contains 14 residues. CDR1 is LNHDA, CDR2 SQIVND, per germline (reference sequence). The CDR3 DNA is TGTGCCAGTATCAAGGAGAGGGGGCACACTGAAGCTTTCTTT. Its translation is CASIKERGHTEAFF.

The table lists this clone with a count of one. The chain recombines TRBV2 with TRBJ1-2, with D perhaps matching TRBD1 (6 bases). The CDR3 has 14 residues. Germline V gives CDR1 SNHLY, CDR2 FYNNEI. V was shortened by 7 bases and J by 4 bases, with 16 bases between the two germline ends. This CDR3 reads CASKGGGGTYGYTF. The CDR3 nucleotides are TGTGCCAGCAAGGGGGGAGGGGGTACCTATGGCTACACCTTC.

The chain carries TRBV9 and TRBJ1-4, with 7 nucleotides matching TRBD1. V shed 4 bases, J shed 0 bases, and the junction held 12 bases outside the gene matches. This CDR3 comprises 18 residues. Germline loops: CDR1 SGDLS, CDR2 YYNGEE. CDR3 coding DNA: TGTGCCAGCAGCCTTGGGTGGGACAGTCATCCAACTAATGAAAAACTGTTTTTT. It codes for CASSLGWDSHPTNEKLFF. Combining the CDR3 with reference TRBV9 and TRBJ1-4 gives the whole variable domain DSGVTQTPKHLITATGQRVTLRCSPRSGDLSVYWYQQSLDQGLQFLIQYYNGEERAKGNILERFSAQQFPDLHSELNLSSLELGDSALYFCASSLGWDSHPTNEKLFFGSGTQLSVL.

This clone has only one observation. J is TRBJ1-5 and V is TRBV5-8, with D uncertain. V was cut by 3 bases and J by 5 bases, with 18 bases left in between. CDR1 and CDR2 from the germline V gene are SGHTS and YDEGEE. The CDR3 spans 16 residues. In DNA form, the CDR3 reads TGTGCCAGCAGCTACCGGTTTGGGCCAGTAGATCAGCCCCAGCATTTT. Translated: CASSYRFGPVDQPQHF.

The CDR3 reads CASSFGAGKFF. CDR3 sequence (DNA): TGTGCCAGCAGCTTTGGGGCAGGGAAGTTCTTC. The chain carries TRBV7-9 and TRBJ2-1, with D possibly being TRBD1 (5 bases). Germline V gene lookup returns CDR1 SEHNR and CDR2 FQNEAQ (reference sequence). The CDR3 is made up of 11 amino acids. V lost 3 bases, J lost 14 bases, and 11 bases lay in between.

This clone was counted a single time. V and J are TRBV4-2 and TRBJ2-1, with D possibly being TRBD2 (5 bases). This CDR3 spans 15 amino acids. The V and J ends lost 1 base and 5 bases respectively, with 12 bases between them. Germline CDR1 and CDR2: LGHNA and YNFKEQ. This CDR3 is CASSQGSGVDNEQFF. The CDR3 region has the DNA TGTGCCAGCAGCCAAGGGAGCGGAGTTGACAATGAGCAGTTCTTC.

This chain connects TRBV7-2 to TRBJ2-5; 10 nucleotides line up with TRBD2. The CDR3 contains 13 residues. V lost 7 bases, J lost 4 bases, and 3 bases stayed unmatched. In germline, CDR1 is SGHTA, CDR2 FQGNSA. The CDR3 here is CASTRLAGETQYF. CDR3 DNA: TGTGCCAGCACCAGACTAGCGGGAGAGACCCAGTACTTC.

V gene TRBV10-3 combines with J gene TRBJ2-2; 8 positions match TRBD1. Trimming cost V 5 bases and J 1 base; bases outside gene matches: 6. The CDR3 has 16 amino acids. CDR1 and CDR2 from the germline V gene are ENHRY and SYGVKD. CDR3 coding DNA: TGTGCCATCAGTCCCCGGACAGGGATGAACACCGGGGAGCTGTTTTTT. It is translated as CAISPRTGMNTGELFF.

This chain joins TRBV2 and TRBJ2-6, with 7 bases matching TRBD1. This CDR3 is built from 16 residues. Germline V gives CDR1 SNHLY, CDR2 FYNNEI. The trim removed 8 bases at V and 0 bases at J, leaving 7 bases unmatched. In DNA form, the CDR3 reads TGTGCCAGCCGCAGGGGACAGACCTCTGGGGCCAACGTCCTGACTTTC. Translated, it gives CASRRGQTSGANVLTF.